This T cell receptor beta chain was identified during a study of blood T cells in healthy people across ages. Next came a second PCR, run for roughly 7 to 12 cycles, which used a sample-barcoded 5' primer along with a J-beta primer mix. TCRdb redid the calling of the 5' RACE reads with MiXCR, one entry per CDR3 protein. The data contain roughly 1,000,000 distinct CDR3 sequences, under 30% of them singletons. The CDR3 length is 14 residues. Trimming left V 5 bases short and J 6 bases short, with 17 bases between. Points from the study as a whole: For the donors, CMV status was unknown and possibly confounded expanded clonotype changes. The unsorted PBMCs prevented any conclusive comparison of naive versus antigen-experienced cells.

Note on this clonotype: Its target is not known.

These data were also filed under a second study, of T cells of mothers and their children. According to that study: The study obtained over 8 million TCR beta CDR3 reads per mother and 2.5 million to 3 million per child.

The receptor was isolated from a girl aged 2-9 years in good health. Sequencing used blood. V is TRBV12-3 or TRBV12-4 and J is TRBJ2-7; weak D call: TRBD2 (6 bases). CDR3 bases: TGTGCCAGCAGTCAAGGCGGGATCCCCGTCGAGCAGTACTTC. This encodes CASSQGGIPVEQYF.